These 30 T cell receptor beta chains came from one sample sequenced in a study of blood T cells in healthy people across ages (dated by TCRdb to the mid-2010s). Libraries were prepared through 5' RACE. Sequenced using an Illumina HiSeq 2500. The second PCR ran for roughly 6 to 11 cycles and used a J-beta primer mix along with a sample-barcoded 5' primer. TCRdb reprocessing: public reads trimmed at Q25 with fastp, clones called with MiXCR, in-frame beta chains kept. Rows matching on CDR3 protein sequence are summarized as one entry with the most common DNA and genes. The sample table lists around 520,000 distinct CDR3 sequences, about 27% of them with a count of one. The ten largest make up approximately 3.6% of the sample. Separately, the same data were catalogued under a study of T cells of mothers and their children.

The sequenced material came from blood. The receptors here all came from a boy aged 2 to 9 in good health.

This clonotype was counted only a few times. The chain carries TRBV10-2 and TRBJ2-5; 9 bases map to TRBD2. Unmatched junction bases numbered 4, after V lost 2 bases and J lost 0 bases. Germline assignment: CDR1 WSHSY and CDR2 SAAADI. The CDR3 is 16 residues long. The CDR3 DNA follows: TGCGCCAGCAGTGAGAAAGCGGGAGGCCACCAAGAGACCCAGTACTTC. Protein: CASSEKAGGHQETQYF.

This clonotype was counted a few times. The chain joins TRBV29-1 to TRBJ2-5, with TRBD2 matching 13 bases. With the DNA end fitting TRBJ2-1 better, the J assignment may be wrong. Per germline, CDR1 SQVTM and CDR2 ANQGSEA. The CDR3 totals 16 residues. The CDR3 sequence is CSVGGTSGMLDNEQFF. The CDR3 DNA sequence: TGCAGCGTTGGAGGGACTAGCGGGATGTTGGACAATGAGCAGTTCTTC.

This clonotype was detected a few times. V usage is TRBV6-6 and J usage is TRBJ1-1; no firm D call. The CDR3 spans 14 residues. The V gene's germline CDR1 is MNHNY and CDR2 SVGAGI (reference sequence). The V gene lost 7 bases and the J gene lost 3 bases, with 15 bases spanning the gap. The CDR3 DNA sequence: TGTGCCAGCATGCCGACGGTAGCGGACACTGAAGCTTTCTTT. Its translation: CASMPTVADTEAFF.

The chain joins TRBV20-1 to TRBJ2-5, with TRBD2 identical over 8 bases. Losses at the gene ends were 1 base for V and 5 bases for J; bases not matched to a gene: 12. The CDR3 runs to 16 residues. CDR1 DFQATT and CDR2 SNEGSKA come from the germline V gene (reference sequence). The CDR3 nucleotides are TGCAGTGCTAGAGCCCGGGAAGCGGGAGATTCGGAGACCCAGTACTTC. Translating gives CSARAREAGDSETQYF.

A few counts support this clonotype. The rearrangement joins TRBV10-3 to TRBJ1-1; D might be TRBD1 (5 bases). The CDR3 totals 14 residues. The germline V and J ends were trimmed by 4 bases and 0 bases, with 9 bases remaining between them. Per the germline V gene, CDR1 is ENHRY and CDR2 is SYGVKD. The CDR3 loop is CAISGGVLNTEAFF. The CDR3 coding sequence is TGTGCCATCAGTGGGGGGGTGTTGAACACTGAAGCTTTCTTT.

This clonotype was counted only a few times. The V gene is TRBV10-3, the J gene TRBJ2-1; 9 bases map to TRBD2. Germline trimming cut 4 bases from V and 3 bases from J; bases unmatched to any gene: 7. Germline V gene sequence: CDR1 ENHRY, CDR2 SYGVKD. There are 16 residues in the CDR3. CDR3 residues: CAISAASGNDYNEQFF. In nucleotides, the CDR3 is TGTGCCATCAGTGCGGCTAGCGGGAACGACTACAATGAGCAGTTCTTC.

The chain joins TRBV3-1 to TRBJ2-5; D not certain. The J call may be wrong; the DNA end is better matched by TRBJ2-1. The CDR3 sequence is 13 residues long. CDR1 is LGHDT, CDR2 YNNKEL, per germline (reference sequence). The CDR3 sequence is CASSQGTPHEQFF. The CDR3 nucleotides are TGTGCCAGCAGCCAAGGGACCCCCCATGAGCAGTTCTTC.

The chain carries TRBV7-2 and TRBJ2-5; the D is unclear. The last part of the DNA fits TRBJ2-7 better; the J call may be wrong. Germline loops: CDR1 SGHTA, CDR2 FQGNSA. The CDR3 spans 14 residues. In nucleotides, the CDR3 is TGTGCCAGCAGCTTAATTGGCGGCTCCTACGAGCAGTACTTC. This translates into CASSLIGGSYEQYF.

This clonotype was found a few times. CDR3 amino acids: CSARSRGHQETQYF. In DNA, the CDR3 is TGCAGTGCTAGATCCCGGGGGCACCAAGAGACCCAGTACTTC. The chain recombines TRBV20-1 with TRBJ2-5; perhaps D is TRBD1 or TRBD2 (6 bases each). The germline V gene has CDR1 DFQATT and CDR2 SNEGSKA (reference sequence). Trimming stripped 2 bases from V and 0 bases from J, with 10 bases between. CDR3 length: 14 amino acids.

The V and J genes are TRBV27 and TRBJ2-4; 7 bases are a match to TRBD1. This CDR3 comprises 16 residues. V was clipped by 4 bases and J by 2 bases; unmatched bases: 8. Germline V gene data show CDR1 as MNHEY and CDR2 as SMNVEV (reference sequence). In DNA form, the CDR3 reads TGTGCCAGCAGTTCCTCGACAGGGAGTTCCAAAAACATTCAGTACTTC. It specifies CASSSSTGSSKNIQYF.

The chain uses TRBV11-2 and TRBJ2-5; D possibly corresponds to TRBD1 (6 bases). The CDR3 loop spans 15 amino acids. Trimming removed 2 bases at V and 5 bases at J, with 15 bases between. Germline values: CDR1 SGHAT, CDR2 FQNNGV. CDR3 sequence reads: CASSLSQGRWETQYF. In DNA form, the CDR3 reads TGTGCCAGCAGCTTATCGCAGGGGAGATGGGAGACCCAGTACTTC.

This clonotype appeared a few times. This rearrangement joins TRBV6-5 to TRBJ2-1; TRBD1 might be the D (6 bases). The J call may be wrong; the DNA end is better matched by TRBJ2-5. CDR3 length equals 17 residues. CDR1 MNHEY and CDR2 SVGAGI come from the germline V gene. This CDR3 is CASSYSQGVKGEETQYF. The CDR3 nucleotides are TGTGCCAGCAGTTACAGTCAGGGCGTAAAGGGGGAAGAGACCCAGTACTTC.

Here the CDR3 DNA reads TGTGCCAGCAGCCCCGTAGCGGGTCCCGGCACAGATACGCAGTATTTT. It specifies CASSPVAGPGTDTQYF. This chain links TRBV3-1 with TRBJ2-3; 7 positions agree with TRBD2. V shed 4 bases, J shed 1 base, and the junction held 8 bases outside the gene matches. Germline V lookup: CDR1 LGHDT, CDR2 YNNKEL (reference sequence). This CDR3 is built from 16 residues.

V gene TRBV7-9 combines with J gene TRBJ2-4; 15 nucleotides match TRBD2. Germline values: CDR1 SEHNR, CDR2 FQNEAQ (reference sequence). V lost 5 bases to trimming and J lost 5 bases; unmatched junction nucleotides: 4. There are 16 residues in the CDR3. The CDR3 bases are TGTGCCAGCAGCCCTGGACTAGCGGGAGGGCAAAACATTCAGTACTTC. Translated: CASSPGLAGGQNIQYF.

This chain connects TRBV20-1 to TRBJ2-5; TRBD2 aligns across 8 bases. Matching the DNA end better, TRBJ2-7 makes the J call doubtful. The CDR3 length is 14 residues. The germline CDR1 and CDR2 sequences are DFQATT and SNEGSKA (reference sequence). The DNA of the CDR3 is TGCAGTGCTAGTCTGATGACTAGCGTCGACGAGCAGTACTTC. Translated, it gives CSASLMTSVDEQYF.

This chain joins TRBV27 and TRBJ2-5; 8 nucleotides line up with TRBD2. The CDR3 contains 16 residues. Trimming removed 0 bases from V and 3 bases from J; junction bases left unmatched: 6. Per the germline V gene, CDR1 is MNHEY and CDR2 is SMNVEV (reference sequence). The CDR3 region is CASSLSPAGAKETQYF. In nucleotides, the CDR3 is TGTGCCAGCAGTTTATCACCAGCGGGGGCCAAAGAGACCCAGTACTTC.

J is TRBJ2-4 and V is TRBV15; D gene ambiguous. V shed 0 bases and J shed 0 bases, with 12 bases lying between them. Looked up from germline, CDR1 is LNHNV and CDR2 is YYDKDF (reference sequence). The CDR3 has 17 amino acids. CDR3: CATSRDTPQLAKNIQYF. CDR3 in DNA: TGTGCCACCAGCAGAGATACTCCCCAGCTAGCCAAAAACATTCAGTACTTC.

This clonotype was seen only a few times. The chain combines TRBV7-9 with TRBJ2-5, with D maybe TRBD1 (5 bases). The germline CDR1 and CDR2 sequences are SEHNR and FQNEAQ (reference sequence). V was trimmed by 2 bases and J by 5 bases, leaving 9 bases between them. This CDR3 has 13 residues. This CDR3 is CASSLPGLETQYF. In nucleotides, the CDR3 is TGTGCCAGCAGCTTACCAGGGTTGGAGACCCAGTACTTC.

This chain uses TRBV7-9 with TRBJ1-5; tentative D call: TRBD1 (5 bases). V lost 5 bases and J 4 bases, leaving 15 bases between the germline ends. The CDR3 extends over 15 amino acids. The germline V gene encodes CDR1 SEHNR and CDR2 FQNEAQ (reference sequence). The CDR3 loop is CASSQGTGLNQPQHF. The CDR3 nucleotides are TGTGCCAGCAGCCAGGGAACAGGCCTAAATCAGCCCCAGCATTTT.

This clonotype was counted a few times. The chain recombines TRBV11-2 with TRBJ2-5, with 9 positions matching TRBD1. The DNA end is a closer match to TRBJ2-7, so the J assignment may be wrong. Germline lookup yields CDR1 SGHAT and CDR2 FQNNGV. The CDR3 loop spans 15 amino acids. The CDR3 spells CASSLGDRVGYEQYF. Written as DNA, the CDR3 is TGTGCCAGCAGCTTAGGGGACAGGGTCGGTTACGAGCAGTACTTC.

Only one count was recorded for this clonotype. V gene TRBV6-6 combines with J gene TRBJ2-3; tentative D call: TRBD2 (7 bases). In germline, CDR1 is MNHNY, CDR2 SVGAGI (reference sequence). The CDR3 is made up of 15 amino acids. Trimming took 5 bases from V and 2 from J, leaving 14 bases between them. The CDR3 here is CASSTEGGFTDTQYF. CDR3 DNA: TGTGCCAGCAGTACTGAGGGGGGGTTCACAGATACGCAGTATTTT.

The chain has TRBV3-1 and TRBJ2-3; D ambiguous. From germline, CDR1 is LGHDT and CDR2 YNNKEL (reference sequence). CDR3 length equals 14 residues. Trimming cost V 4 bases and J 2 bases, with 10 bases left between them. In DNA, the CDR3 is TGTGCCAGCAGCCCAGATGCCTCCACAGATACGCAGTATTTT. It translates to CASSPDASTDTQYF.

The table lists this clonotype with a few counts. V and J are TRBV18 and TRBJ2-7, with 15 bases matching TRBD2. V gave up 2 bases and J gave up 4 bases; unmatched junction bases: 9. The CDR3 covers 18 residues. The germline gives CDR1 KGHSH, CDR2 LQKENI. The CDR3 loop is CASSPTSGTSGRLYEQYF. The CDR3 DNA reads as TGTGCCAGCTCACCAACCTCAGGGACTAGCGGGAGGTTGTACGAGCAGTACTTC. The full variable domain, in which reference TRBV18 and TRBJ2-7 provide the parts outside the CDR3, is NAGVMQNPRHLVRRRGQEARLRCSPMKGHSHVYWYRQLPEEGLKFMVYLQKENIIDESGMPKERFSAEFPKEGPSILRIQQVVRGDSAAYFCASSPTSGTSGRLYEQYFGPGTRLTVT.

This clonotype has ten or more counts. This chain joins TRBV20-1 and TRBJ2-5; D call uncertain. The end of the DNA is better explained by TRBJ2-7, so the J call may be wrong. The CDR3 runs to 12 residues. Germline values: CDR1 DFQATT, CDR2 SNEGSKA (reference sequence). DNA for the CDR3: TGCAGTGCTAGGGTCAGTTCCTACGAGCAGTACTTC. Translation gives CSARVSSYEQYF.

The rearrangement links TRBV6-6 to TRBJ2-2; the D is unclear. Germline CDR1 and CDR2: MNHNY and SVGAGI (reference sequence). The CDR3 is 14 amino acids. The V end was cut by 1 base, the J end by 7 bases, with 10 bases between. In nucleotides, the CDR3 is TGTGCCAGCAGTTACTTAGGGCCAGGCGGGGAGCTGTTTTTT. Protein product: CASSYLGPGGELFF.

The rearrangement joins TRBV20-1 to TRBJ2-3; the match to TRBD2 covers 9 bases. There are 12 residues in the CDR3. CDR1 is DFQATT, CDR2 SNEGSKA, per germline (reference sequence). J gave up 4 bases and V 5 bases, and 1 base lay outside the gene matches. The CDR3 spells CSAGTSSDTQYF. The CDR3 DNA reads TGCAGTGCTGGGACTAGCTCAGATACGCAGTATTTT.

This clonotype has only a few counts. V usage is TRBV5-1 and J usage is TRBJ2-3, with a possible D match to TRBD1 (7 bases). The germline V gene encodes CDR1 SGHRS and CDR2 YFSETQ. CDR3 length: 15 amino acids. V dropped 4 bases and J dropped 2 bases, with 14 bases sitting between them. CDR3 amino acids: CASSGGTAVTDTQYF. CDR3 coding DNA: TGCGCCAGCAGCGGAGGGACAGCGGTCACAGATACGCAGTATTTT.

This chain uses TRBV25-1 with TRBJ1-4, with 9 bases fitting TRBD1. With 6 bases clipped from V and 1 base from J, the junction kept 6 bases outside the gene matches. The CDR3 is 16 amino acids. Germline-derived CDR1 and CDR2 are MGHDK and SYGVNS. CDR3 amino acids: CASSPGTGRTNEKLFF. CDR3 nucleotide sequence: TGTGCCAGCAGCCCCGGGACAGGGAGAACTAATGAAAAACTGTTTTTT.

The chain carries TRBV21-1 and TRBJ1-1. TRBV21-1 is a recognized pseudogene. CDR3 length: 17 amino acids. CDR3 bases: TGTGCCAGCAGCATCGAACCCACAAGGGGCCCTAACACTGAAGCTTTCTTT. It is translated as CASSIEPTRGPNTEAFF.

The chain carries TRBV27 and TRBJ2-1; 11 nucleotides align to TRBD2. The J call is uncertain, as TRBJ2-7 better fits the DNA end. The CDR3 runs 15 residues. Germline V gene lookup returns CDR1 MNHEY and CDR2 SMNVEV (reference sequence). CDR3 in DNA: TGTGCCAGCAGTTACGTCCGACTAGCGGGGAGCGAGCAGTACTTC. Its protein is CASSYVRLAGSEQYF.